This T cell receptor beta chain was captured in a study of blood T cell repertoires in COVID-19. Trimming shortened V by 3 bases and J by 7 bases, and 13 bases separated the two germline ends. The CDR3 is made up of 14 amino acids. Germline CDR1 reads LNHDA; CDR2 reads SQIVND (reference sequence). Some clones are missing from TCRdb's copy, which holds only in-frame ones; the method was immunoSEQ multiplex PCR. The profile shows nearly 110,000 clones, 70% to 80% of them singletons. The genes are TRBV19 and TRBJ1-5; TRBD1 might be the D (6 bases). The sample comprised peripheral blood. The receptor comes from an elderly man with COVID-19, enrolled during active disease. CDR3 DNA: TGTGCCAGTAGTATGCGACAGGCTATCCAGCCCCAGCATTTT. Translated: CASSMRQAIQPQHF.